The 5 T cell receptor beta chains below come from one sample, sequenced in a study of metastatic and nonmetastatic thyroid tumors. Patients had received no treatment of any kind before thyroid surgery. TCRdb called clones again from the PCR reads with MiXCR. The data show tens of thousands of clones, more than 10% seen once. The sequenced material came from blood. The source of these receptors is a male donor with papillary thyroid cancer or a benign thyroid nodule (not recorded which). Some clones in this sample may be carry-over from other donors' samples.

This sequence joins TRBV5-1 and TRBJ1-2; 7 nucleotides match TRBD1. J was trimmed by 0 bases and V by 1 base; bases with no gene match: 0. The CDR3 consists of 14 residues. Germline V gives CDR1 SGHRS, CDR2 YFSETQ. The CDR3 here is CASSLQGANYGYTF. CDR3 nucleotide sequence: TGCGCCAGCAGCTTGCAGGGGGCTAACTATGGCTACACCTTC.

About this clone itself: This CDR3 is missing its conserved last phenylalanine or tryptophan, likely due to a read error. Because the CDR3's place on the DNA is in doubt, the DNA is left out and the CDR3 is given as listed by TCRdb. The V call is TRBV9, the J call TRBJ2-6; TRBD1, the D gene given by the table, was not confirmed from the DNA. The CDR3 adds up to 9 amino acids, both ends counted. From germline, CDR1 is SGDLS and CDR2 YYNGEE. The chain's CDR3 is CASSVECRG.

This clone appeared many times. The J gene is TRBJ2-1, the V gene TRBV3-1; TRBD2 agrees at 8 bases. Germline CDR1 reads LGHDT; CDR2 reads YNNKEL (reference sequence). The CDR3 is made up of 16 amino acids. With V trimmed by 4 bases and J by 8 bases, 13 bases remained unmatched. The CDR3 DNA reads TGTGCCAGCAGCCTGAACCGAGCGGGAGCGGGGGATGAGCAGTTCTTC. Translated: CASSLNRAGAGDEQFF.

The rearrangement joins TRBV6-1 to TRBJ2-2; 9 bases align to TRBD2. V gave up 1 base and J gave up 6 bases; unmatched junction bases: 6. This CDR3 is 16 amino acids long. Germline CDR1 is MNHNS and CDR2 is SASEGT. CDR3 protein: CASSEVSGSGAGELFF. CDR3 coding DNA: TGTGCCAGCAGTGAAGTTAGCGGGAGCGGGGCCGGGGAGCTGTTTTTT.

By its share, this clone is medium-sized. V is TRBV27 and J is TRBJ2-1; D is ambiguous. CDR3 size: 13 residues. CDR1 is MNHEY, CDR2 SMNVEV, per germline (reference sequence). The V end lost 1 base, the J end lost 4 bases, and 5 bases lay between the germline ends. DNA for the CDR3: TGTGCCAGCAGTTTATTCCAGTACAATGAGCAGTTCTTC. Protein: CASSLFQYNEQFF.